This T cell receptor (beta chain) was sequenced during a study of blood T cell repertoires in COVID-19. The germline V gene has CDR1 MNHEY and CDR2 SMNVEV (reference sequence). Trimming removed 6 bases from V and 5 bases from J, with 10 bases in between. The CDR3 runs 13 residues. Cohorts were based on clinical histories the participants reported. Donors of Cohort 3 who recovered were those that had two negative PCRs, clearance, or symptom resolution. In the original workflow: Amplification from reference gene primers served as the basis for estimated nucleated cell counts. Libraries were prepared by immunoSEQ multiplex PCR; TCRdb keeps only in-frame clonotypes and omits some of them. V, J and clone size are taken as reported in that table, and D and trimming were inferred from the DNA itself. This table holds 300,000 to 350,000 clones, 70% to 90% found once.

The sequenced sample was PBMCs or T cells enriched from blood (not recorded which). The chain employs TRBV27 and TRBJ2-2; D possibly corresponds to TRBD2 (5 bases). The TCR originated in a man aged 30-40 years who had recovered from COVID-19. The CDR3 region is CASRDWITGELFF. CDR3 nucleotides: TGTGCCAGCAGGGACTGGATTACCGGGGAGCTGTTTTTT.